The present T cell receptor beta chain was sequenced within a study of T cell changes during pregnancy in multiple sclerosis. The germline V gene has CDR1 LGHNA and CDR2 YSLEER. Trimming pared 1 base from V and 6 bases from J, leaving 7 bases between. This CDR3 is built from 14 residues. TCRdb keeps only in-frame clones here, not all; method: immunoSEQ multiplex PCR. The repertoire holds approximately 36,000 clones, with roughly 93% as singletons. This sequence was found in a female donor with multiple sclerosis, enrolled in a pregnancy study. Sample: CD4+ T cells from peripheral blood mononuclear cells, taken in the first trimester of pregnancy. The rearrangement links TRBV4-3 to TRBJ1-6; D is uncertain. This chain's CDR3 is CASSQAAGNSPLHF. As DNA, the CDR3 is TGCGCCAGCAGCCAAGCGGCGGGTAATTCACCCCTCCACTTT.